The clone carrying this TCR beta chain was seen more than once but under ten times. TCRdb fed the RT-PCR reads into MiXCR, producing one record per CDR3 protein. The table records about a million distinct CDR3 sequences, around 17% of them present only once. The germline V gene encodes CDR1 MGHRA and CDR2 YSYEKL. Trimming took 2 bases from V and 4 from J; bases not matched to a gene: 10. This CDR3 contains 16 residues. This entry comes from a study of patients and donors after allogeneic stem cell transplantation. Sequencing was performed on blood, either unsorted or a sorted T cell fraction (not recorded which). The chain employs TRBV4-1 and TRBJ2-7; 8 bases are a match to TRBD1. The TCR sequence derives from a human donor who was either an allogeneic HSCT recipient or a stem cell or donor lymphocyte infusion donor (not recorded which). It is not recorded whose cells these are; they may come from a transplant donor. Here the CDR3 DNA reads TGCGCCAGCAGCCAATTCGGACAGGGTAATAGGTACGAGCAGTACTTC. It translates to CASSQFGQGNRYEQYF.